This T cell receptor beta chain was found in a study of blood T cell repertoires in COVID-19. This clone has just one count. Sequencing was performed with immunoSEQ multiplex PCR; in TCRdb, only in-frame clones are kept and a portion is missing. The data contain 380,000 or so clones, around 90% of them singletons. The sequence derives from a middle-aged woman with acute COVID-19. Material for sequencing was PBMCs or T cells enriched from blood (not recorded which).

The CDR3, as DNA: TGTGCCAGCAGCCCTCGGGACAAGAGGGGGAAACTGTTTTTT. Its protein is CASSPRDKRGKLFF. The chain links TRBV7-9 to TRBJ1-4, with a possible D match to TRBD1 (6 bases). Germline V gene data show CDR1 as SEHNR and CDR2 as FQNEAQ (reference sequence). The ends were cut back, 5 bases at V and 11 bases at J, with 18 bases in the middle. This CDR3 contains 14 residues. Full variable domain (missing parts from reference TRBV7-9 and TRBJ1-4): DTGVSQNPRHKITKRGQNVTFRCDPISEHNRLYWYRQTLGQGPEFLTYFQNEAQLEKSRLLSDRFSAERPKGSFSTLEIQRTEQGDSAMYLCASSPRDKRGKLFFGSGTQLSVL.